This T cell receptor beta chain was captured in a study of blood T cell repertoires in COVID-19. Study in general: Acute and convalescent COVID-19 samples came from the United States, Italy and Spain. T cells, B-cell-depleted T cells, or PBMCs provided the cDNA or gDNA that served as material.

This clone was seen only a few times. Some clones are missing from TCRdb's copy, which holds only in-frame ones; the method was immunoSEQ multiplex PCR. The repertoire holds 350,000 to 400,000 clones, with roughly 90% as singletons. Participants spanned ages about 18 to 100 years and resided in about 24 US areas. Which cohort a participant joined came from the clinical history participants gave. The specimen sequenced was PBMCs or T cells enriched from blood (not recorded which). The receptor was isolated from a woman aged 30 to 39 with acute COVID-19.

In DNA form, the CDR3 reads TGTGCCAGCAGTGAAGCCGGCGGTAGCTCCTACGAGCAGTACTTC. Translating it yields CASSEAGGSSYEQYF. The chain combines TRBV6-1 with TRBJ2-7; D gene ambiguous. Looked up from germline, CDR1 is MNHNS and CDR2 is SASEGT. The CDR3 totals 15 residues. V was clipped by 0 bases and J by 0 bases, with 9 bases between them.